This T cell receptor beta chain was captured in a study of shared clonotypes between healthy human individuals. The CDR3 loop spans 15 amino acids. V lost 7 bases and J 1 base, leaving 16 bases between the germline ends. The germline V gene has CDR1 MGHRA and CDR2 YSYEKL. This clone was detected a few times. Sequencing used immunoSEQ multiplex PCR; TCRdb keeps in-frame clones, though not all of them. The table has 2.3 million or so clones, approximately 95% seen once; the top ten hold around 0.4%. Sequencing was performed on naive CD4+ T cells from PBMCs. Subset of the sample: CD45RA+ positively selected. This sequence originates from a young man in good health. Some clones in this sample may be carry-over from other donors' samples. The rearrangement uses TRBV4-1 and TRBJ1-1; maybe TRBD1 (6 bases). CDR3 in amino acids: CASTSGAAWNTEAFF. For the CDR3, the DNA is TGCGCCAGCACGTCGGGGGCCGCATGGAACACTGAAGCTTTCTTT.